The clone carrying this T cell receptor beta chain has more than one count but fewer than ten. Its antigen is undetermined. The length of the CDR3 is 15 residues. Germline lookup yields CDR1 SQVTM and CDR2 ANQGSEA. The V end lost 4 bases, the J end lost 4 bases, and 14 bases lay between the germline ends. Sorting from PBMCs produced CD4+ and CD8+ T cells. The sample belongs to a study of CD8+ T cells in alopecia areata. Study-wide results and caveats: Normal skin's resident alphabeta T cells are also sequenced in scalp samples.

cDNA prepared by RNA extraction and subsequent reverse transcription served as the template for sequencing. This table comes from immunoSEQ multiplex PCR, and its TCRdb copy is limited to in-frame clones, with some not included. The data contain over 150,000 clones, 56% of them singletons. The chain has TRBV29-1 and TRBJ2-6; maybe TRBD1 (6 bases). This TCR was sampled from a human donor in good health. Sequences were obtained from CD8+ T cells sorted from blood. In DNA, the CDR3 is TGCAGCGTTGTCAACAGGGACGCCGGGGCCAACGTCCTGACTTTC. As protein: CSVVNRDAGANVLTF.